This T cell receptor beta chain was obtained from a study of regulatory T cells in long-lasting Graves disease. Notes on this clonotype: The antigen remains unidentified.

The study's findings and limits: Limited sample numbers may have lowered accuracy.

The time point is: newly diagnosed GD, antithyroid drugs for less than 3 months. Preparation of the TCR library used RNA extracted from PBMCs. Criteria from the American Thyroid Association guidelines were applied to diagnose Graves' disease. Germline V lookup: CDR1 DFQATT, CDR2 SNEGSKA (reference sequence). CDR3 length: 16 amino acids. After removal of 6 bases from V and 5 bases from J, the junction contained 12 bases not matched to a gene. Arm-PCR of CDR3 regions and iRepertoire HTBI primers were the basis on which TCR beta libraries were built. Via MiXCR, TCRdb re-called the multiplex PCR reads, giving one row per CDR3 protein. Of around 400,000 distinct CDR3 sequences listed, around 16% were seen once; the top ten hold 22%.

This sequence joins TRBV20-1 and TRBJ2-3; 12 bases align to TRBD1. The clonotype was recovered from a female donor with Graves disease. The source material was peripheral blood mononuclear cells (PBMCs), sampled at new diagnosis, from a patient treated with antithyroid drugs. The CDR3 DNA reads TGCAGTGCGACCCAGCCGGGACAGGGGGCTTTAGATACGCAGTATTTT. Amino acids: CSATQPGQGALDTQYF.